This passage covers 32 T cell receptor beta chains from one sample sequenced in a study of shared clonotypes between healthy human individuals. The repertoire was sequenced with immunoSEQ multiplex PCR; TCRdb's copy has only in-frame clones and lacks some. The sample has over a million clones; roughly 96% are singletons. Material: naive CD4+ T cells sorted from blood. Subset reported: CD45RA+ positively selected. The receptor set was obtained from a man aged 30 to 39 in good health.

V usage is TRBV5-6 and J usage is TRBJ2-2; TRBD1 aligns across 9 bases. The CDR3 has 15 residues. CDR1 and CDR2 (germline): SGHDT, YYEEEE. Germline trimming cut 3 bases from V and 5 bases from J; bases unmatched to any gene: 5. Here the CDR3 DNA reads TGTGCCAGCAGCTCCGGGACAGGGCAAACCGGGGAGCTGTTTTTT. Its translation: CASSSGTGQTGELFF.

The chain carries TRBV19 and TRBJ2-7; 11 nucleotides align to TRBD2. Trimming took 9 bases from V and 6 from J; bases not matched to a gene: 10. The germline gives CDR1 LNHDA, CDR2 SQIVND (reference sequence). This CDR3 region has 14 residues. In DNA, the CDR3 is TGTGCCAGCAAAGCTACTAGCGGGAGAAGCGAGCAGTACTTC. Its protein is CASKATSGRSEQYF.

V and J are TRBV5-6 and TRBJ2-7, with 10 bases identical to TRBD1. V dropped 0 bases and J dropped 7; count of bases not matched to a gene: 7. This CDR3 comprises 15 residues. Germline CDR1 reads SGHDT; CDR2 reads YYEEEE. The CDR3 coding sequence is TGTGCCAGCAGCTTGGTAGACAGGGGGCGGGAAGAGCAGTACTTC. Translation gives CASSLVDRGREEQYF.

The V and J genes are TRBV27 and TRBJ1-4; 7 positions agree with TRBD1. Per germline, CDR1 MNHEY and CDR2 SMNVEV (reference sequence). V lost 7 bases, J lost 8 bases, and 25 bases stayed unmatched. CDR3 size: 19 residues. The CDR3 DNA is TGTGCCAGCAAACCAGGGGGGGGCCGCCTTTCGCCGTTTAACGAAAAACTGTTTTTT. This encodes CASKPGGGRLSPFNEKLFF.

The CDR3 bases are TGTGCCAGTAAGGGCGGGATTTACAATGAGCAGTTCTTC. It codes for CASKGGIYNEQFF. The chain recombines TRBV19 with TRBJ2-1; possibly TRBD2 for D (6 bases). The CDR3 contains 13 residues. V shed 7 bases and J shed 4 bases, with 11 bases lying between them. Germline values: CDR1 LNHDA, CDR2 SQIVND (reference sequence).

The table lists this clone with a few counts. The chain links TRBV2 to TRBJ2-4; D call uncertain. Between the trimmed V and J ends, which lost 4 bases and 6 bases, there was a span of 4 bases. CDR1 is SNHLY and CDR2 is FYNNEI in the germline V gene. The length of the CDR3 is 11 residues. The DNA for the CDR3 is TGTGCCAGCAGTGTAGGAAACATTCAGTACTTC. Translating it yields CASSVGNIQYF.

CDR3 nucleotides: TGCGCCAGCAGCTCCTCCAGGGACTACACCTCTGGGGAGCAGTACTTC. The encoded protein is CASSSSRDYTSGEQYF. The V and J genes are TRBV5-1 and TRBJ2-7; 7 bases fit TRBD2. Trimming at V came to 3 bases and at J to 7 bases, leaving 16 bases not matched to a gene. Germline V gene sequence: CDR1 SGHRS, CDR2 YFSETQ. The CDR3 is 16 amino acids.

A remark on this clone: This same CDR3 is encoded by further DNA sequences in the sample. The rearrangement uses TRBV2 and TRBJ2-7, with D possibly matching TRBD2 (5 bases). The germline CDR1 and CDR2 sequences are SNHLY and FYNNEI. Trimming shortened V by 3 bases and J by 3 bases, and 9 bases separated the two germline ends. This CDR3 has 13 amino acids. As DNA, the CDR3 is TGTGCCAGCAGTGAGGGGAGAGTCTACGAGCAGTACTTC. Its translation: CASSEGRVYEQYF.

The V and J genes are TRBV2 and TRBJ2-6, with TRBD2 as a possible D gene (6 bases). Germline V lookup: CDR1 SNHLY, CDR2 FYNNEI. Trimming removed 6 bases from V and 0 bases from J, with 15 bases in between. The CDR3 is 17 amino acids. CDR3 DNA sequence: TGTGCCAGCAGGGGGATGGGACTCAACTCTGGGGCCAACGTCCTGACTTTC. Encoded protein: CASRGMGLNSGANVLTF.

The chain couples TRBV12-1 to TRBJ2-7; TRBD2, the D gene given by the table, was not confirmed from the DNA. TRBV12-1 counts as a pseudogene. CDR3 length: 16 residues. The CDR3: CASSFSGHTGSYEQYF. Here the CDR3 DNA reads TGTGCCAGCAGCTTTTCTGGCCATACCGGGAGTTACGAGCAGTACTTC.

The rearrangement uses TRBV5-4 and TRBJ1-4, with 12 positions matching TRBD1. CDR1 SGHNT and CDR2 YYREEE come from the germline V gene (reference sequence). V shed 7 bases and J 7 bases; nucleotides not matched to a gene: 17. CDR3 length equals 18 residues. The CDR3 DNA reads TGTGCCAGCTCCCCGAAGGGACAGGGGGCGAAAGGTAGTGAAAAACTGTTTTTT. The encoded protein is CASSPKGQGAKGSEKLFF.

The chain combines TRBV11-2 with TRBJ2-7; no clear D. Trimming left V 5 bases short and J 3 bases short, with 14 bases between. This CDR3 contains 14 residues. Per germline, CDR1 SGHAT and CDR2 FQNNGV. CDR3 nucleotide sequence: TGTGCCAGCAGCACCTTAGACCGTGTCTACGAGCAGTACTTC. As protein: CASSTLDRVYEQYF.

This chain joins TRBV6-1 and TRBJ2-7, with D possibly called TRBD1 or TRBD2 (7 bases each). CDR3 length: 13 amino acids. Germline-derived CDR1 and CDR2 are MNHNS and SASEGT. The V and J ends lost 8 bases and 1 base respectively, with 12 bases between them. CDR3 amino acids: CASGRDRSYEQYF. The CDR3 DNA sequence: TGTGCCAGCGGGAGGGACAGATCCTACGAGCAGTACTTC.

This chain's CDR3 is CASSLFWQEQYF. CDR3 bases: TGTGCCAGCAGCCTCTTCTGGCAAGAGCAGTACTTC. The J gene is TRBJ2-7, the V gene TRBV28; D gene unclear. CDR1 MDHEN and CDR2 SYDVKM come from the germline V gene. V was shortened by 6 bases and J by 7 bases, with 13 bases between the two germline ends. The CDR3 is made up of 12 amino acids. Supplemented by reference TRBV28 and TRBJ2-7, the full variable domain reads DVKVTQSSRYLVKRTGEKVFLECVQDMDHENMFWYRQDPGLGLRLIYFSYDVKMKEKGDIPEGYSVSREKKERFSLILESASTNQTSMYLCASSLFWQEQYFGPGTRLTVT.

The J gene is TRBJ2-7, the V gene TRBV6-6; 11 bases line up with TRBD1. The CDR3 contains 16 residues. Trimming cost V 2 bases and J 4 bases; bases outside gene matches: 7. CDR1 MNHNY and CDR2 SVGAGI come from the germline V gene (reference sequence). This chain's CDR3 is CASSYGPGDRGYEQYF. Here the CDR3 DNA reads TGTGCCAGCAGTTACGGCCCCGGGGACAGGGGGTACGAGCAGTACTTC.

This clone was picked up a small number of times. The gene calls are TRBV11-2 and TRBJ1-1; D unclear. The CDR3 runs 11 residues. Germline CDR1 reads SGHAT; CDR2 reads FQNNGV. Trimming took 5 bases from V and 2 from J, leaving 3 bases between them. The CDR3, as DNA: TGTGCCAGCAGCCGAAACACTGAAGCTTTCTTT. This gives the protein CASSRNTEAFF.

The rearrangement links TRBV4-1 to TRBJ1-5; D is ambiguous. Trimming removed 1 base at V and 0 bases at J, with 7 bases between. CDR3 length: 15 amino acids. Germline V gene data show CDR1 as MGHRA and CDR2 as YSYEKL. CDR3 sequence: CASSQGASSNQPQHF. The CDR3 DNA reads TGCGCCAGCAGCCAAGGAGCATCTAGCAATCAGCCCCAGCATTTT.

The count of this clone is one. V is TRBV7-3 and J is TRBJ2-3, with TRBD2 matching 10 bases. Germline V lookup: CDR1 SGHTA, CDR2 FQGTGA. The CDR3 consists of 15 residues. V lost 6 bases, J lost 4 bases, and 7 bases stayed unmatched. The CDR3 DNA follows: TGTGCCAGCAGTTACAGCGGGAGGGGTGCAGATACGCAGTATTTT. It specifies CASSYSGRGADTQYF.

This chain links TRBV5-6 with TRBJ1-3, with 9 bases that match TRBD1. V shed 2 bases, J shed 8 bases, and the junction held 14 bases outside the gene matches. CDR1 SGHDT and CDR2 YYEEEE come from the germline V gene. The CDR3 loop spans 17 amino acids. The CDR3 protein is CASSFPRPGQGRDTIYF. The CDR3 nucleotides are TGTGCCAGCAGCTTCCCCCGACCGGGACAGGGTAGAGACACCATATATTTT.

This chain joins TRBV10-2 and TRBJ2-2, with 7 bases lining up with TRBD2. CDR1 WSHSY and CDR2 SAAADI come from the germline V gene. The CDR3 is 13 amino acids. The junction had 5 bases not matched to a gene; V was cut back by 6 bases and J by 7 bases. CDR3 bases: TGCGCCAGCAGCCCCCTAGCGGTCGGGGAGCTGTTTTTT. Protein sequence: CASSPLAVGELFF.

V gene TRBV7-8 combines with J gene TRBJ1-2; 8 bases map to TRBD1. The junction had 5 bases not matched to a gene; V was cut back by 7 bases and J by 7 bases. From germline, CDR1 is SGHVS and CDR2 FQNEAQ. This CDR3 has 12 amino acids. CDR3: CASTEDRVGYTF. The CDR3 DNA is TGTGCCAGCACGGAGGACAGGGTTGGCTACACCTTC.

The V call is TRBV5-1, the J call TRBJ2-1; the D is unclear. Germline loops: CDR1 SGHRS, CDR2 YFSETQ. This CDR3 has 13 residues. Trimming took 4 bases from V and 3 from J, leaving 8 bases between them. CDR3 bases: TGCGCCAGCAGCCTTAGCAACTACAATGAGCAGTTCTTC. Amino acid sequence: CASSLSNYNEQFF.

V usage is TRBV5-1 and J usage is TRBJ2-1; a possible D gene is TRBD2 (6 bases). This CDR3 has 16 residues. CDR1 is SGHRS and CDR2 is YFSETQ in the germline V gene. Trimming took 4 bases from V and 0 from J, leaving 14 bases between them. The CDR3 protein is CASSDSLAASYNEQFF. For the CDR3, the DNA is TGCGCCAGCAGCGACTCATTAGCGGCCTCCTACAATGAGCAGTTCTTC.

The CDR3 nucleotides are TGCAGCGTTGAAGCCCCCCTGGGCCTTGATGAGCAGTTCTTC. It yields the protein CSVEAPLGLDEQFF. This rearrangement joins TRBV29-1 to TRBJ2-1; no firm D call. The CDR3 is made up of 14 amino acids. CDR1 is SQVTM, CDR2 ANQGSEA, per germline. The V gene lost 1 base and the J gene lost 8 bases, with 15 bases spanning the gap.

The chain carries TRBV5-8 and TRBJ2-1; D not certain. Germline V CDR1 and CDR2: SGHTS, YDEGEE. Between the trimmed V and J ends, which lost 4 bases and 4 bases, there was a span of 18 bases. The CDR3 is 16 residues long. Here the CDR3 reads CASSRTNRRVYNEQFF. The CDR3 coding sequence is TGTGCCAGCAGCCGAACCAACAGAAGAGTATACAATGAGCAGTTCTTC.

The CDR3 bases are TGTGCCAGCTCACCACAGGGGGCAGGGGGGTCCTACGAGCAGTACTTC. It encodes CASSPQGAGGSYEQYF. The chain links TRBV18 to TRBJ2-7; D perhaps matches TRBD1 (7 bases). Germline-derived CDR1 and CDR2 are KGHSH and LQKENI. This CDR3 is 16 amino acids long. Trimming removed 1 base from V and 1 base from J, with 14 bases in between.

This sequence joins TRBV19 and TRBJ2-6, with TRBD2 matching over 10 bases. The CDR3 runs 21 residues. Unmatched junction bases numbered 18, after V lost 6 bases and J lost 1 base. The germline gives CDR1 LNHDA, CDR2 SQIVND (reference sequence). The CDR3 DNA sequence: TGTGCCAGTAGAGCGGGACTAGCGCCTGGTCGTCCTCCTTCTGGGGCCAACGTCCTGACTTTC. It translates to CASRAGLAPGRPPSGANVLTF. The variable domain in full, completed from reference TRBV19 and TRBJ2-6, reads DGGITQSPKYLFRKEGQNVTLSCEQNLNHDAMYWYRQDPGQGLRLIYYSQIVNDFQKGDIAEGYSVSREKKESFPLTVTSAQKNPTAFYLCASRAGLAPGRPPSGANVLTFGAGSRLTVL.

The chain combines TRBV9 with TRBJ2-5; tentative D call: TRBD2 (6 bases). Germline values: CDR1 SGDLS, CDR2 YYNGEE. This CDR3 has 14 amino acids. Trimming stripped 2 bases from V and 4 bases from J, with 12 bases between. This chain's CDR3 is CASSVNSGGETQYF. CDR3 nucleotide sequence: TGTGCCAGCAGCGTGAATTCCGGGGGAGAGACCCAGTACTTC.

J is TRBJ2-3 and V is TRBV10-1, with 7 bases identical to TRBD2. Germline CDR1 is WNHNN and CDR2 is SYGVQD (reference sequence). V gave up 6 bases and J gave up 0 bases; unmatched junction bases: 9. This CDR3 has 16 amino acids. In DNA form, the CDR3 reads TGCGCCAGCAGCGAGCGAGCGGGGATAAGCACAGATACGCAGTATTTT. It specifies CASSERAGISTDTQYF.

The chain carries TRBV11-2 and TRBJ1-2; maybe TRBD1 (5 bases). The length of the CDR3 is 15 residues. The ends were cut back, 1 base at V and 6 bases at J, with 15 bases in the middle. Germline values: CDR1 SGHAT, CDR2 FQNNGV. The CDR3 nucleotides read TGTGCCAGCAGCTTAGTTGAGCAGGGAAATCATGGCTACACCTTC. Protein: CASSLVEQGNHGYTF.

The chain uses TRBV5-4 and TRBJ2-7; D remains ambiguous. CDR3 length equals 13 residues. CDR1 SGHNT and CDR2 YYREEE come from the germline V gene (reference sequence). The V end lost 1 base, the J end lost 4 bases, and 9 bases lay between the germline ends. As DNA, the CDR3 is TGTGCCAGCAGCTTGCCGGGTAGGTACGAGCAGTACTTC. Amino acid sequence: CASSLPGRYEQYF.

The rearrangement joins TRBV27 to TRBJ2-7; 7 nucleotides line up with TRBD2. CDR3 length: 15 residues. CDR1 and CDR2 from the germline V gene are MNHEY and SMNVEV (reference sequence). Trimming took 0 bases from V and 4 from J; bases not matched to a gene: 6. In DNA form, the CDR3 reads TGTGCCAGCAGTTTATCCGCGGGAGAGGTATACGAGCAGTACTTC. The encoded protein is CASSLSAGEVYEQYF.